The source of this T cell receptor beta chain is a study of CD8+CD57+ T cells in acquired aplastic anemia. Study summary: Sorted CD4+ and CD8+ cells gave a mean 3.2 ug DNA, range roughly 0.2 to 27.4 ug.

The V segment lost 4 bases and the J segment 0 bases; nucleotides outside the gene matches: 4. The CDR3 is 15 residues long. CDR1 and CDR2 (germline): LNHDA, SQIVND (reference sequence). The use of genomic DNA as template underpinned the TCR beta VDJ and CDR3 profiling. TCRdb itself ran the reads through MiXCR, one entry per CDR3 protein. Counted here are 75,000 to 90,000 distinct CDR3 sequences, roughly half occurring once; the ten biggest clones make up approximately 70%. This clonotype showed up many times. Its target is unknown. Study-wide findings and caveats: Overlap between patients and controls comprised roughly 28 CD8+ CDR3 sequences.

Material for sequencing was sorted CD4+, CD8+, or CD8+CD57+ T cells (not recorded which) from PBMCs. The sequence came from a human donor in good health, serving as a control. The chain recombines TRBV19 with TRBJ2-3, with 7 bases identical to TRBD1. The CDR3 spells CASSTNRGSTDTQYF. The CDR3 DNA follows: TGTGCCAGTAGTACCAACAGGGGTAGCACAGATACGCAGTATTTT.